This T cell receptor (beta chain) appears in the sequencing data of a study of TET2 disruption in CD19-targeted CAR T cells listed by TCRdb under 2018. About the investigation overall: The number of samples was determined by the original clinical trial design and by which samples were available, and no additional inclusion criteria were applied. The research as a whole found: The conclusions drawn about the patient's CAR T cells were based on extensive analysis of just one subject.

Deep sequencing of the TCR beta chain was done using the immunoSEQ assay. In the paper's pipeline: Only productive TCR beta rearrangements went into calculating clonotype frequencies. Entries here come from immuneACCESS through TCRdb and include only in-frame sequences with V and J called. Some clones fail to appear in such tables; in the studies checked, an unresolved V gene covers under half of the shortfall, and the cause of the remainder is unknown. V and J calls and clone size are as listed in that table; D and trimming were resolved from the DNA. This sample's listing comprises around 30,000 clones. Approximately 2% of the sample belongs to the ten largest clones. A note on this clone: There is no known antigen for this receptor. Compared with germline, one end of the junction differs, possibly owing to a read error. The CDR3 goes on 3 residues after the read ends, and that part is filled in from the germline J gene.

According to the study, the label for this sample's treatment or condition signals: autologous CTL019 cells: CD19 CAR with 4-1BB and CD3 zeta domains. The CD19 CAR incorporated TCR zeta and 4-1BB costimulatory signaling domains. Leukapheresis was used to collect T cells from peripheral blood for manufacturing CTL019. The DNeasy Blood and Tissue Kit was used to extract genomic DNA from pre-infusion T cells, peripheral blood, or sorted post-infusion T cells. The germline V gene supplies CDR1 LGHNA and CDR2 YNFKEQ. The CDR3 holds 17 amino acids from the cysteine to the phenylalanine. The DNA shown is the part of the CDR3 that was read: 42 bases, in frame from base 1.

The material sequenced was CD8- CAR+ T cells sorted from cultured blood T cells, taken for CD19 CAR T cell therapy. Explained via the paper, the cell subset or site label denotes: CD8-negative CAR-positive T cells from the infusion product. Recombination connected TRBV4-2 to TRBJ2-3; 9 bases in the junction line up with TRBD2. This clonotype was sampled from a man aged 70-80 years with chronic lymphocytic leukemia. Incomplete CDR3 DNA: TGCGCCAGCAGCCAAGATTGGGGACTAGCTTCGGCAGATACG. It encodes CASSQDWGLASADT. The CDR3, in full, reads CASSQDWGLASADTQYF.